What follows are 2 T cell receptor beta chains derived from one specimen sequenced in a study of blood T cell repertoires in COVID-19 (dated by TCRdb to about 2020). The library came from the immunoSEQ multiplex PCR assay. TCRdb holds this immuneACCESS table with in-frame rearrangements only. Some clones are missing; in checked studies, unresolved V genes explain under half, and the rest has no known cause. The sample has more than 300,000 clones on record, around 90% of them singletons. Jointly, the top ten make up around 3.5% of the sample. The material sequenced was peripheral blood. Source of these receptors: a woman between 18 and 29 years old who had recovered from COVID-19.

Here the CDR3 DNA reads TGTGCCAGCAGCTCCCGACTAGCGGGAGTCTCCTACAATGAGCAGTTCTTC. Translated, it gives CASSSRLAGVSYNEQFF. The chain joins TRBV11-2 to TRBJ2-1; 12 nucleotides line up with TRBD2. Germline trimming cut 4 bases from V and 0 bases from J; bases unmatched to any gene: 4. CDR1 and CDR2 (germline): SGHAT, FQNNGV. There are 17 residues in the CDR3.

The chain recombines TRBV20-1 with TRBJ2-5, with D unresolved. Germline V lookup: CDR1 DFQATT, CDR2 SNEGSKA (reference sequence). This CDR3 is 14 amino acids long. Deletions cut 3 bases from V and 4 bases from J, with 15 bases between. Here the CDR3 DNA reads TGCAGTGCTAGTAACGGAGAAAGGAGAGAGACCCAGTACTTC. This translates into CSASNGERRETQYF.